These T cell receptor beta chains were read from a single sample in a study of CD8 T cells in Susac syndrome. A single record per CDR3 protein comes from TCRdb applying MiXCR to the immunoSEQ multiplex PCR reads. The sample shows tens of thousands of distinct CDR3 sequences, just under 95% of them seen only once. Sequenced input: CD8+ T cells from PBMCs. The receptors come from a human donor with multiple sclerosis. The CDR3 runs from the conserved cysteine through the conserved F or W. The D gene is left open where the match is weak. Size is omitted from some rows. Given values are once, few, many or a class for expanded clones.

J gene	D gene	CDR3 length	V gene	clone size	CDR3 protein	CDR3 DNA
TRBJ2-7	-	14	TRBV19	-	CASSIWGQASEQYF	TGTGCCAGTAGTATATGGGGGCAGGCAAGCGAGCAGTACTTC
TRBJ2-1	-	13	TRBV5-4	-	CASSRTSYNEQFF	TGTGCCAGCAGTCGTACATCCTACAATGAGCAGTTCTTC
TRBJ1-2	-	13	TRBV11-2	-	CASSLQGWYGYTF	TGTGCCAGCAGCTTACAGGGGTGGTATGGCTACACCTTC
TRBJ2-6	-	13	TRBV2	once	CASKFSGANVLTF	TGTGCCAGCAAGTTCTCTGGGGCCAACGTCCTGACTTTC
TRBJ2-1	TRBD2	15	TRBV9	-	CASTTSGAPNNEQFF	TGTGCCAGCACAACTAGCGGGGCCCCAAACAATGAGCAGTTCTTC
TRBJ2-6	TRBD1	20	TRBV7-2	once	CASSLRGQGLSYSGANVLTF	TGTGCCAGCAGCTTACGCGGACAGGGATTAAGTTACTCTGGGGCCAACGTCCTGACTTTC
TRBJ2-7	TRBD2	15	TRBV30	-	CAWSLAGISLYEQYF	TGTGCCTGGAGTTTAGCGGGGATATCCCTCTACGAGCAGTACTTC
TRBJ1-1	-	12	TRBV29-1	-	CSVFSSNTEAFF	TGCAGCGTATTCTCTTCGAACACTGAAGCTTTCTTT
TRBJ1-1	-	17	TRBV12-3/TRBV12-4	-	CASSPPPPGEGDTEAFF	TGTGCCAGCAGCCCTCCCCCCCCTGGGGAAGGGGACACTGAAGCTTTCTTT
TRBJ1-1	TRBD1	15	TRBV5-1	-	CASSPGTGPFTEAFF	TGCGCCAGCAGCCCAGGGACAGGTCCCTTCACTGAAGCTTTCTTT
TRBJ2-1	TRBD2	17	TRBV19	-	CASSILRLAGKVHEQFF	TGTGCCAGTAGTATCCTCAGACTAGCGGGAAAAGTGCATGAGCAGTTCTTC
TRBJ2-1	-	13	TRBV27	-	CASSGALGWQQFF	TGTGCCAGCAGTGGGGCCTTGGGGTGGCAGCAGTTCTTC
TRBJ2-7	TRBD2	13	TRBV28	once	CASSPRGDYEQYF	TGTGCCAGCAGTCCCCGGGGGGACTACGAGCAGTACTTC
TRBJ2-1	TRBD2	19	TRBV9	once	CASSPRGTSGRGPYNEQFF	TGTGCCAGCAGCCCAAGAGGGACTAGCGGGAGAGGGCCCTACAATGAGCAGTTCTTC
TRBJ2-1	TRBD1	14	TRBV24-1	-	CATSDVDRGNEQFF	TGTGCCACCAGTGATGTGGACAGGGGCAATGAGCAGTTCTTC
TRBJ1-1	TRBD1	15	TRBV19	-	CASSVNRGLNTEAFF	TGTGCCAGTAGTGTCAACAGGGGGCTGAACACTGAAGCTTTCTTT
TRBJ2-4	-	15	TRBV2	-	CASSGTQGAKNIQYF	TGTGCCAGCAGTGGGACCCAAGGAGCCAAAAACATTCAGTACTTC
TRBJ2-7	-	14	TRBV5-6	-	CASSLWLVRYEQYF	TGTGCCAGCAGCTTGTGGCTAGTTAGATACGAGCAGTACTTC
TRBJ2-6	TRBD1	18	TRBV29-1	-	CSVLEGTESALGANVLTF	TGCAGCGTTCTAGAGGGGACAGAATCTGCTCTGGGGGCCAACGTCCTGACTTTC
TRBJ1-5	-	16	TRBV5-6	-	CASSLQGANSNQPQHF	TGTGCCAGCAGCTTACAGGGTGCTAATAGCAATCAGCCCCAGCATTTT
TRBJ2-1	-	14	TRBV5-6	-	CASRGTPTTGEQFF	TGTGCCAGCAGGGGCACACCGACTACAGGTGAGCAGTTCTTC
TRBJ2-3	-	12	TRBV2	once	CATGGVTDTQYF	TGTGCGACCGGGGGTGTGACAGATACGCAGTATTTT
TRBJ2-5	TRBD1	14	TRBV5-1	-	CASSWGTDQETQYF	TGCGCCAGCAGCTGGGGGACAGACCAAGAGACCCAGTACTTC
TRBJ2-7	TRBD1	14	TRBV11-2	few	CASSPGQGPYEQYF	TGTGCCTCCTCTCCAGGACAGGGCCCCTACGAGCAGTACTTC
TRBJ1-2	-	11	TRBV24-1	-	CATSDGGRYTF	TGTGCCACCAGTGATGGGGGCCGCTACACCTTC
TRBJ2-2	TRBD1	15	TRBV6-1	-	CASSEAGTGPGELFF	TGTGCCAGCAGTGAGGCAGGGACAGGGCCCGGGGAGCTGTTTTTT
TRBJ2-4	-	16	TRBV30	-	CAWSVWGDAAKNIQYF	TGTGCCTGGAGTGTATGGGGGGATGCAGCCAAAAACATTCAGTACTTC
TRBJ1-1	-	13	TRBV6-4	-	CASSKTVYTEAFF	TGTGCCAGCAGTAAGACAGTTTACACTGAAGCTTTCTTT
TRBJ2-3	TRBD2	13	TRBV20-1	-	CSASRLAGDTQYF	TGCAGTGCTAGCCGACTAGCGGGCGATACGCAGTATTTT
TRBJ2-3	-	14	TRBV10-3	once	CAISEGQGWDTQYF	TGTGCCATCAGTGAGGGGCAGGGATGGGATACGCAGTATTTT
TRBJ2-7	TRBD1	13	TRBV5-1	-	CASSAGQGREQYF	TGCGCCAGCAGCGCCGGACAGGGTCGCGAGCAGTACTTC
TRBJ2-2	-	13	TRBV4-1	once	CASSTPRTGELFF	TGCGCCAGCAGCACTCCCAGGACCGGGGAGCTGTTTTTT
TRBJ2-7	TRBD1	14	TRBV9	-	CASSARGPSYEQYF	TGTGCCAGCAGCGCCAGGGGGCCGTCCTACGAGCAGTACTTC
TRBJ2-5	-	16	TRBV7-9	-	CASSSSTHQGLETQYF	TGTGCCAGCAGCTCGTCAACCCACCAGGGTTTAGAGACCCAGTACTTC
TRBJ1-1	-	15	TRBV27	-	CASSLFNPANTEAFF	TGTGCCAGCAGTTTATTTAATCCAGCAAACACTGAAGCTTTCTTT